The 7 T cell receptor beta chains below all came from one sample that was sequenced in a study of human T cells and chemical hapten exposure (dated by TCRdb to about 2021). Receptor libraries were prepared by RACE. Sequencing was performed on a NextSeq 500. TCRdb passed the public sequencing reads through fastp at Q25 and MiXCR, retaining productive beta sequences. Each record represents a unique CDR3 protein, reported with the most common genes and DNA among its rows. The sample profile shows about 160,000 distinct CDR3 sequences; around a quarter of them were found once. Together, the top ten hold 2.1% of the sample. This specimen's time point label, interpreted: patch test 3, about 24 weeks after DPC sensitization. The sample's treatment or condition label is to be understood as: therapeutic diphenylcyclopropenone sensitization with weekly scalp DPC. The sample was whole blood, taken in connection with sensitization to the hapten diphenylcyclopropenone (DPC). Every receptor here comes from a woman younger than 35 with alopecia areata. Some clones in this sample may be carry-over from other donors' samples.

This clonotype has a count of ten or more. This chain connects TRBV6-5 to TRBJ1-6, with D unresolved. The CDR3 length is 14 residues. Germline V gene data show CDR1 as MNHEY and CDR2 as SVGAGI. Trimming removed 7 bases from V and 6 bases from J, with 13 bases in between. CDR3 nucleotide sequence: TGTGCCAGCAAGAAGGCAGCTTTTAATTCACCCCTCCACTTT. Translation: CASKKAAFNSPLHF.

The chain recombines TRBV12-3 or TRBV12-4 with TRBJ1-1; D gene uncertain. The length of the CDR3 is 14 residues. Between the trimmed V and J ends, which lost 5 bases and 1 base, there was a span of 11 bases. The CDR3 DNA is TGTGCCAGCAGTAGAAATAGTGCGAACACTGAAGCTTTCTTT. It is translated as CASSRNSANTEAFF.

The chain combines TRBV9 with TRBJ1-6, with 7 bases fitting TRBD1. The CDR3 runs 15 residues. CDR1 SGDLS and CDR2 YYNGEE come from the germline V gene. Trimming cost V 2 bases and J 7 bases; bases outside gene matches: 6. CDR3 sequence: CASSVSTGSNSPLHF. Here the CDR3 DNA reads TGTGCCAGCAGCGTCTCGACAGGGTCAAATTCACCCCTCCACTTT.

This clonotype came up a few times. The genes are TRBV7-2 and TRBJ2-5; maybe TRBD1 (6 bases). Per the germline V gene, CDR1 is SGHTA and CDR2 is FQGNSA. This CDR3 has 14 amino acids. The germline V and J ends were trimmed by 5 bases and 9 bases, with 19 bases remaining between them. CDR3 nucleotides: TGTGCCAGCAGCCCGCAGACAGGTTCCAGGGCCCAGTACTTC. It translates to CASSPQTGSRAQYF.

This clonotype was counted many times. The chain is built from TRBV20-1 and TRBJ1-4; the D is unclear. The CDR3 loop spans 14 amino acids. V lost 0 bases, J lost 8 bases, and 13 bases lay in between. Germline V lookup: CDR1 DFQATT, CDR2 SNEGSKA (reference sequence). In DNA, the CDR3 is TGCAGTGCTAGAGATCCAGTGGGGTACGAAAAACTGTTTTTT. Translated: CSARDPVGYEKLFF.

This sequence joins TRBV7-2 and TRBJ2-1; 9 nucleotides align to TRBD2. Unmatched junction bases numbered 21, after V lost 0 bases and J lost 9 bases. This CDR3 region has 20 residues. Germline V gene lookup returns CDR1 SGHTA and CDR2 FQGNSA. CDR3 DNA sequence: TGTGCCAGCAGCTTAGCTCGCCCTAGCGGGGCCCAGGACCGTTGGGTTGAGCAGTTCTTC. Translation: CASSLARPSGAQDRWVEQFF.

This chain links TRBV27 with TRBJ2-5; 9 bases match TRBD1. The CDR3 has 14 amino acids. V lost 5 bases and J lost 5; bases outside the gene matches: 6. CDR1 and CDR2 from the germline V gene are MNHEY and SMNVEV (reference sequence). The CDR3 sequence: CASSPGTGMETQYF. The CDR3 DNA follows: TGTGCCAGCAGTCCGGGGACAGGGATGGAGACCCAGTACTTC.